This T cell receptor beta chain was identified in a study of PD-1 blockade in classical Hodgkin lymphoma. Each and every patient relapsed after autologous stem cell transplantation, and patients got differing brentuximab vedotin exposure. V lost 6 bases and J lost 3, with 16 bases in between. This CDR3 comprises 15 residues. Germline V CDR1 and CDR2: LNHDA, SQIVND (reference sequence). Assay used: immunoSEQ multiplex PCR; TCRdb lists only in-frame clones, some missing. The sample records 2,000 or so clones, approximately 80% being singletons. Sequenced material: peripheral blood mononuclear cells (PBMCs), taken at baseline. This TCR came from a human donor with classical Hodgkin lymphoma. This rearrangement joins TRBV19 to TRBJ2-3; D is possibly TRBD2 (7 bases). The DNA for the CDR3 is TGTGCCAGTAGCAATTTAGGGGGGGTTACAGATACGCAGTATTTT. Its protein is CASSNLGGVTDTQYF.